Shown below are 11 T cell receptor beta chains from a single sample sequenced in a study of blood T cell repertoires in COVID-19. Libraries were prepared by immunoSEQ multiplex PCR; TCRdb keeps only in-frame clonotypes and omits some of them. The sample yields over 120,000 clones, about four fifths seen once. Sequenced input: PBMCs or T cells enriched from blood (not recorded which). These TCRs come from a man aged 50 to 59 who had recovered from COVID-19.

The chain is built from TRBV7-2 and TRBJ2-5; 7 bases align to TRBD2. This CDR3 spans 17 amino acids. Trimming cost V 1 base and J 5 bases; bases outside gene matches: 13. CDR1 SGHTA and CDR2 FQGNSA come from the germline V gene. For the CDR3, the DNA is TGTGCCAGCAGCTTAGATAGCGGCTCCGGGCGGGGGGAGACCCAGTACTTC. It encodes CASSLDSGSGRGETQYF.

The V and J genes are TRBV2 and TRBJ2-5; 9 bases are shared with TRBD2. The germline V gene has CDR1 SNHLY and CDR2 FYNNEI. V trimming: 5 bases; J trimming: 4 bases; junction bases outside the gene matches: 8. CDR3 length equals 15 residues. The CDR3 region is CASSTGASGAETQYF. The CDR3, as DNA: TGTGCCAGCAGTACTGGGGCTAGCGGGGCAGAGACCCAGTACTTC.

CDR3: CASSRQTNEKLFF. The CDR3 nucleotides read TGTGCCAGTTCTAGACAGACTAATGAAAAACTGTTTTTT. This chain joins TRBV19 and TRBJ1-4, with D perhaps TRBD1 (5 bases). The ends were cut back, 8 bases at V and 2 bases at J, with 9 bases in the middle. CDR3 length equals 13 residues. CDR1 is LNHDA and CDR2 is SQIVND in the germline V gene (reference sequence). Full variable domain (missing parts from reference TRBV19 and TRBJ1-4): DGGITQSPKYLFRKEGQNVTLSCEQNLNHDAMYWYRQDPGQGLRLIYYSQIVNDFQKGDIAEGYSVSREKKESFPLTVTSAQKNPTAFYLCASSRQTNEKLFFGSGTQLSVL.

In this sample, this clone turned up a few times. The chain has TRBV7-8 and TRBJ1-1; TRBD1 might be the D (5 bases). Germline-derived CDR1 and CDR2 are SGHVS and FQNEAQ. With 5 bases removed from V and 7 bases from J, the gap between germline ends came to 17 bases. The CDR3 covers 14 residues. CDR3 in DNA: TGTGCCAGCAGCCTAACCGGGGGGACCGGTGAAGCTTTCTTT. Its protein is CASSLTGGTGEAFF.

This sequence joins TRBV19 and TRBJ1-5; no clear D gene. CDR3 length: 17 residues. Trimming took off 4 bases at V and 3 bases at J, with 19 bases between the two ends. The germline CDR1 and CDR2 sequences are LNHDA and SQIVND (reference sequence). CDR3 nucleotides: TGTGCCAGTAGTACCCGGCGGAGGGAGGGTATCAATCAGCCCCAGCATTTT. Protein product: CASSTRRREGINQPQHF.

The V gene is TRBV11-1, the J gene TRBJ2-1, with D tentatively TRBD1 (6 bases). The CDR3 is made up of 16 amino acids. V dropped 6 bases and J dropped 8 bases, with 23 bases sitting between them. The germline V gene has CDR1 SGHAT and CDR2 FQDESV (reference sequence). In nucleotides, the CDR3 is TGTGCCAGCAGTCGTGTTTGGGGACAATCTGTCCATGAGCAGTTCTTC. Its protein product is CASSRVWGQSVHEQFF.

V gene TRBV7-2 combines with J gene TRBJ2-5, with 9 positions matching TRBD2. The CDR3 is 16 amino acids. J gave up 1 base and V 1 base, and 4 bases lay outside the gene matches. CDR1 is SGHTA and CDR2 is FQGNSA in the germline V gene. CDR3: CASSLVVSGGQETQYF. CDR3 DNA: TGTGCCAGCAGCTTAGTTGTTAGCGGGGGCCAAGAGACCCAGTACTTC. Drawing the rest from reference TRBV7-2 and TRBJ2-5, the complete variable domain is GAGVSQSPSNKVTEKGKDVELRCDPISGHTALYWYRQSLGQGLEFLIYFQGNSAPDKSGLPSDRFSAERTGGSVSTLTIQRTQQEDSAVYLCASSLVVSGGQETQYFGPGTRLLVL.

This clone was observed a few times. The chain couples TRBV28 to TRBJ2-7; a weak D match, TRBD1 (6 bases). CDR3 length equals 13 residues. Germline V gives CDR1 MDHEN, CDR2 SYDVKM. Trimming stripped 6 bases from V and 3 bases from J, with 12 bases between. CDR3 in amino acids: CASRPGQNYEQYF. The CDR3 nucleotides read TGTGCCAGCAGACCTGGACAGAACTACGAGCAGTACTTC.

V gene TRBV9 combines with J gene TRBJ2-2; D is unclear. Deletions cut 0 bases from V and 4 bases from J, with 4 bases between. The CDR3 runs 13 residues. Germline CDR1 and CDR2: SGDLS and YYNGEE. The CDR3: CASSVVATGELFF. The CDR3 DNA follows: TGTGCCAGCAGCGTAGTGGCCACCGGGGAGCTGTTTTTT.

V gene TRBV7-8 combines with J gene TRBJ1-1; 7 nucleotides align to TRBD1. V lost 6 bases, J lost 0 bases, and 13 bases stayed unmatched. The CDR3 totals 17 residues. Per germline, CDR1 SGHVS and CDR2 FQNEAQ. CDR3 in amino acids: CASSSRQGEAVNTEAFF. In DNA, the CDR3 is TGTGCCAGCAGTTCCCGACAGGGCGAAGCGGTGAACACTGAAGCTTTCTTT. Filled out from reference TRBV7-8 and TRBJ1-1, the complete variable domain reads GAGVSQSPRYKVAKRGQDVALRCDPISGHVSLFWYQQALGQGPEFLTYFQNEAQLDKSGLPSDRFFAERPEGSVSTLKIQRTQQEDSAVYLCASSSRQGEAVNTEAFFGQGTRLTVV.

This chain joins TRBV2 and TRBJ2-5; 12 bases agree with TRBD2. Losses at the gene ends were 4 bases for V and 2 bases for J; bases not matched to a gene: 2. CDR3 size: 15 residues. From germline, CDR1 is SNHLY and CDR2 FYNNEI. DNA of the CDR3: TGTGCCAGCAGTGGTGGACTAGCGGGGCAAGAGACCCAGTACTTC. It is translated as CASSGGLAGQETQYF.